The TCR beta chain described here comes from a study of Ad26.COV2.S vaccination and SARS-CoV-2 variants. Across the study: Among those in the COV1001 Ad26.COV2.S trial arm was the donor. Once, or twice with 56 days between doses, Ad26.COV2.S was given intramuscularly.

Produced via immunoSEQ multiplex PCR; TCRdb's table is partial and in-frame only. The profile covers just over 350,000 clones, with around 83% appearing a single time and 3.3% taken by the ten largest. The treatment here: some 20 received Ad26.COV2.S at low or high dose, single or two shots; about five received placebo; per-sample allocation not given. Sampling took place 63 days after the first vaccine or placebo injection. An Ad26 vector expressing Wuhan-strain SARS-CoV-2 spike served as the vaccine. V was cut by 4 bases and J by 0 bases, with 7 bases left in between. Germline CDR1 SGHAT, CDR2 FQNNGV. The CDR3 consists of 13 residues. Turning to this clone: Its target is not known.

Study findings and constraints: Vaccine recipients surpassed placebo recipients in spike-specific TCR breadth.

The receptor was derived from a person between 18 and 65 years old who received the Ad26.COV2.S COVID-19 vaccine or a placebo. The sample consisted of peripheral blood, taken in a trial of Ad26.COV2.S vaccine versus placebo. The rearrangement uses TRBV11-2 and TRBJ2-7; D ambiguous. The CDR3 is CASSSPSSYEQYF. As DNA, the CDR3 is TGTGCCAGCAGCTCACCAAGCTCCTACGAGCAGTACTTC.